This section outlines one T cell receptor beta chain sequence together with its context. Repertoires were generated with immunoSEQ multiplex PCR, while TCRdb's copy carries only in-frame clones and drops some. Among 2.3 million or so clones listed, 80% to 95% were seen once. This sample was taken from a study of shared clonotypes between healthy human individuals. V gave up 7 bases and J gave up 3 bases; unmatched junction bases: 4. Germline V gene sequence: CDR1 ENHRY, CDR2 SYGVKD. The CDR3 sequence is 13 residues long. The TCR sequence derives from a man between 18 and 29 years old in good health. Some clones in this sample may be carry-over from other donors' samples. Input material: naive CD4+ T cells from PBMCs. Described subset: CD45RA+ positively selected. The chain carries TRBV10-3 and TRBJ2-3, with TRBD1 matching 7 bases. The CDR3 region has the DNA TGTGCCATCACCCCGGGACAGACAGATACGCAGTATTTT. It specifies CAITPGQTDTQYF.